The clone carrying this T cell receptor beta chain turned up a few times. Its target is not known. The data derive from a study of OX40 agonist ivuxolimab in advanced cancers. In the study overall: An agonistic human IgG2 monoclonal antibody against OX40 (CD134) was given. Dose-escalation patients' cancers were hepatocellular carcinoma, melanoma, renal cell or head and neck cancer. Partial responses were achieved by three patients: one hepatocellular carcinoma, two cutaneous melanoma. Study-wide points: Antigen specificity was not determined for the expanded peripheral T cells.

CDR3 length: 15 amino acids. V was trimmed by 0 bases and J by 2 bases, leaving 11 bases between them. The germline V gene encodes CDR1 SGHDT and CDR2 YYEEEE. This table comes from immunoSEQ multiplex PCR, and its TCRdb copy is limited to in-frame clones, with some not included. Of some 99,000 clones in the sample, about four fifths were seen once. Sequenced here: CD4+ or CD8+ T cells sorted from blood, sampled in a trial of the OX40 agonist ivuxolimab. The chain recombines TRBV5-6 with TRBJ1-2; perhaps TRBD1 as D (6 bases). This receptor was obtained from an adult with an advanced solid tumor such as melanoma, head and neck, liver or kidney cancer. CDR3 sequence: CASSLVGALNYGYTF. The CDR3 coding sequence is TGTGCCAGCAGCTTGGTGGGGGCCCTGAACTATGGCTACACCTTC.